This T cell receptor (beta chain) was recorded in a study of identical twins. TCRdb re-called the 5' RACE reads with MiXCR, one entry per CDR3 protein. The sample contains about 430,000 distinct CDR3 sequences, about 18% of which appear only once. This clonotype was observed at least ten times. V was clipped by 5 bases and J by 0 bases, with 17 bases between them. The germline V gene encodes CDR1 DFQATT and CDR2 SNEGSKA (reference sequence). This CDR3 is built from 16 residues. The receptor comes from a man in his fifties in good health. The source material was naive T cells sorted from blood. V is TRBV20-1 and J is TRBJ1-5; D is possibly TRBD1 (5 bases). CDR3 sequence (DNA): TGCAGTGCTCGATTCACCGCGGGGGATAGCAATCAGCCCCAGCATTTT. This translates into CSARFTAGDSNQPQHF.